The next 10 T cell receptor beta chains were all read from a single sample in a study of blood T cell repertoires in COVID-19. Clones were sequenced by immunoSEQ multiplex PCR, and TCRdb holds only the in-frame ones, with some missing. The profile shows about 52,000 clones, 86% of them singletons. Specimen: peripheral blood. The receptors here all came from a woman aged 80 or over with acute or convalescent COVID-19.

This rearrangement joins TRBV2 to TRBJ1-2, with D perhaps TRBD1 (6 bases). The germline V and J ends were trimmed by 1 base and 1 base, with 10 bases remaining between them. Germline CDR1 and CDR2: SNHLY and FYNNEI. The CDR3 extends over 15 amino acids. Here the CDR3 DNA reads TGTGCCAGCAGTGAAGGAGGGGGATTTAACTATGGCTACACCTTC. Residues: CASSEGGGFNYGYTF.

The genes are TRBV2 and TRBJ1-2; 8 nucleotides align to TRBD1. The CDR3 sequence is 12 residues long. V dropped 8 bases and J dropped 2; count of bases not matched to a gene: 1. Germline assignment: CDR1 SNHLY and CDR2 FYNNEI. The CDR3 sequence is CASWTGNYGYTF. For the CDR3, the DNA is TGTGCCAGCTGGACAGGGAACTATGGCTACACCTTC.

The chain combines TRBV27 with TRBJ1-1; D is possibly TRBD1 (6 bases). The CDR3 is 13 amino acids. Germline-derived CDR1 and CDR2 are MNHEY and SMNVEV (reference sequence). V was trimmed by 5 bases and J by 11 bases, leaving 18 bases between them. DNA for the CDR3: TGTGCCAGCAGTGTCGGGACACTTTCAACGGCTTTCTTT. Its translation: CASSVGTLSTAFF.

The chain uses TRBV30 and TRBJ2-1, with 7 bases fitting TRBD2. The germline V gene has CDR1 GTSNPN and CDR2 SVGIG (reference sequence). The CDR3 is made up of 15 amino acids. The V and J ends lost 3 bases and 6 bases, in that order; junction bases with no gene match: 11. The CDR3 is CAWRSRAGVINEQFF. The CDR3 nucleotides are TGTGCCTGGAGGTCGCGGGCGGGAGTGATCAATGAGCAGTTCTTC.

CDR3 coding DNA: TGTGCCAGCAGTCCGACAGGGGGCAACACTGAAGCTTTCTTT. The encoded protein is CASSPTGGNTEAFF. J is TRBJ1-1 and V is TRBV6-5; 10 bases match TRBD1. V lost 5 bases and J lost 2; bases outside the gene matches: 2. In germline, CDR1 is MNHEY, CDR2 SVGAGI. The CDR3 totals 14 residues.

The chain carries TRBV11-2 and TRBJ2-2, with D hard to call. The CDR3 is made up of 14 amino acids. Trimming shortened V by 1 base and J by 6 bases, and 9 bases separated the two germline ends. CDR1 is SGHAT, CDR2 FQNNGV, per germline. The CDR3 is CASSLVRGPGELFF. For the CDR3, the DNA is TGTGCCAGCAGCTTAGTAAGAGGCCCCGGGGAGCTGTTTTTT.

V is TRBV18 and J is TRBJ2-7, with 7 positions matching TRBD1. The CDR3 spans 14 residues. The junction had 5 bases not matched to a gene; V was cut back by 4 bases and J by 2 bases. The germline CDR1 and CDR2 sequences are KGHSH and LQKENI. This CDR3 reads CASSLLTGPYEQYV. The CDR3 nucleotides read TGTGCCAGCTCACTTCTGACAGGGCCCTACGAGCAGTACGTC.

This chain connects TRBV6-6 to TRBJ2-5; a weak D match, TRBD2 (5 bases). This CDR3 has 15 residues. Germline V gives CDR1 MNHNY, CDR2 SVGAGI (reference sequence). Trimming took 0 bases from V and 5 from J, leaving 13 bases between them. The CDR3 DNA reads TGTGCCAGCAGTTACTCGAGCCTAGCCGGGGAGACCCAGTACTTC. It specifies CASSYSSLAGETQYF.

The gene calls are TRBV6-5 and TRBJ2-7; the D gene is possibly TRBD2 (6 bases). The germline V gene has CDR1 MNHEY and CDR2 SVGAGI. This CDR3 is built from 13 residues. Between the trimmed V and J ends, which lost 8 bases and 0 bases, there was a span of 11 bases. The CDR3 DNA reads as TGTGCCAGCTCCGGGAGTATCTCCTACGAGCAGTACGTC. Translated, it gives CASSGSISYEQYV.

The rearrangement links TRBV24-1 to TRBJ2-3, with 10 bases identical to TRBD1. Germline CDR1 reads KGHDR; CDR2 reads SFDVKD. The J segment lost 1 base and the V segment lost 6 bases, leaving 9 bases of the junction unmatched. The CDR3 spans 17 residues. In DNA, the CDR3 is TGTGCCACCAGTCCTCGCCCGGGGACAGGGGGCACAGATACGCAGTATTTT. Its translation is CATSPRPGTGGTDTQYF.